The 22 T cell receptor beta chains in this list originate from one sample, sequenced in a study of blood T cell repertoires in COVID-19. TCRdb's table, derived via immunoSEQ multiplex PCR, lists solely in-frame clones and lacks some. The data show 210,000 or so clones, with about four fifths seen just once and approximately 12% held by the top ten. Sequencing input: peripheral blood. The receptor source for this set is a woman between 40 and 50 years old with acute or convalescent COVID-19.

This clone was counted a few times. The V and J genes are TRBV5-6 and TRBJ2-3; TRBD2 matches at 10 bases. V gave up 3 bases and J gave up 2 bases; unmatched junction bases: 6. From germline, CDR1 is SGHDT and CDR2 YYEEEE. CDR3 length: 16 residues. DNA of the CDR3: TGTGCCAGCAGCTCCGGAACTAGCGGGGCCACAGATACGCAGTATTTT. This sequence encodes CASSSGTSGATDTQYF.

This chain joins TRBV2 and TRBJ2-2, with 9 positions matching TRBD1. CDR1 is SNHLY, CDR2 FYNNEI, per germline. The CDR3 consists of 16 residues. Trimming took 1 base from V and 3 from J; bases not matched to a gene: 3. The CDR3 bases are TGTGCCAGCAGTGAAGGACAGGGGGTTTACACCGGGGAGCTGTTTTTT. Translated, it gives CASSEGQGVYTGELFF.

The chain has TRBV5-1 and TRBJ1-2, with D maybe TRBD1 (5 bases). The V gene lost 4 bases and the J gene lost 4 bases, with 14 bases spanning the gap. Looked up from germline, CDR1 is SGHRS and CDR2 is YFSETQ. The CDR3 is 14 amino acids. The CDR3, as DNA: TGCGCCAGCAGCCTGTCCGGGGGTTTCTATGGCTACACCTTC. Translated, it gives CASSLSGGFYGYTF.

The V and J genes are TRBV7-6 and TRBJ2-3, with 9 nucleotides matching TRBD2. CDR3 length equals 18 residues. Unmatched junction bases numbered 8, after V lost 1 base and J lost 0 bases. CDR1 and CDR2 from the germline V gene are SGHVS and FNYEAQ. This chain's CDR3 is CASSLVGLAGLSTDTQYF. CDR3 DNA sequence: TGTGCCAGCAGCTTAGTAGGTCTAGCGGGGTTAAGCACAGATACGCAGTATTTT.

The J gene is TRBJ1-5, the V gene TRBV19; possibly TRBD1 for D (5 bases). Germline V gene data show CDR1 as LNHDA and CDR2 as SQIVND (reference sequence). Trimming stripped 4 bases from V and 2 bases from J, with 12 bases between. The length of the CDR3 is 15 residues. The chain's CDR3 is CASSTGHGGNQPQHF. The CDR3 region has the DNA TGTGCCAGTAGTACCGGACACGGTGGCAATCAGCCCCAGCATTTT.

The CDR3 DNA reads TGTGCCAGCAGTTACGCGGAGTTGAATCAGCCCCAGCATTTT. Translated, it gives CASSYAELNQPQHF. V usage is TRBV6-6 and J usage is TRBJ1-5; D unclear. This CDR3 comprises 14 residues. The ends were cut back, 2 bases at V and 4 bases at J, with 9 bases in the middle. Looked up from germline, CDR1 is MNHNY and CDR2 is SVGAGI (reference sequence).

Comment on this clone: Compared with germline, one end of the junction differs, possibly owing to a read error. The gene calls are TRBV18 and TRBJ1-4; no definite D call. The CDR3 loop spans 13 amino acids. The V gene's germline CDR1 is KGHSH and CDR2 LQKENI. CDR3 in amino acids: CASSPSMGEILFF. The DNA of the CDR3 is TGTGCCAGCTCACCCAGTATGGGAGAAATACTGTTTTTT.

This clone was recorded only once. The gene calls are TRBV9 and TRBJ2-1, with 8 nucleotides matching TRBD2. Trimming removed 4 bases from V and 0 bases from J; junction bases left unmatched: 6. CDR3 length: 16 amino acids. The germline V gene encodes CDR1 SGDLS and CDR2 YYNGEE. CDR3 bases: TGTGCCAGCAGCCCGGCGGGGGGCCTCTCCTACAATGAGCAGTTCTTC. Translated: CASSPAGGLSYNEQFF.

V and J are TRBV13 and TRBJ1-1; TRBD1 aligns across 7 bases. The CDR3 extends over 17 amino acids. Trimming at V came to 0 bases and at J to 0 bases, leaving 7 bases not matched to a gene. CDR1 and CDR2 from the germline V gene are PRHDT and FYEKMQ (reference sequence). CDR3 loop: CASSLGQGPNMNTEAFF. CDR3 DNA: TGTGCCAGCAGCTTAGGACAGGGGCCCAACATGAACACTGAAGCTTTCTTT.

This rearrangement joins TRBV4-1 to TRBJ2-5, with 9 bases that match TRBD1. This CDR3 spans 15 amino acids. CDR1 and CDR2 (germline): MGHRA, YSYEKL. V lost 3 bases to trimming and J lost 4 bases; unmatched junction nucleotides: 6. The CDR3 coding sequence is TGCGCCAGCAGCCAGGCGGGACAGGGTCGAGAGACCCAGTACTTC. It translates to CASSQAGQGRETQYF.

A single count supports this clone. The chain is built from TRBV7-9 and TRBJ2-7, with 8 bases matching TRBD2. The germline V gene has CDR1 SEHNR and CDR2 FQNEAQ (reference sequence). The ends lost 4 bases at V and 2 bases at J; junction bases unmatched: 10. This CDR3 region has 16 residues. The CDR3, as DNA: TGTGCCAGCAGCTCCGTCCGGGAGGGCCCAACCTACGAGCAGTACTTC. As protein: CASSSVREGPTYEQYF.

This clone showed up just once. The chain has TRBV7-9 and TRBJ2-1; TRBD2 matches 7 bases. This CDR3 has 12 amino acids. The V gene end was trimmed by 3 bases and the J gene end by 15 bases; junction bases not matched to a gene: 8. CDR1 and CDR2 (germline): SEHNR, FQNEAQ (reference sequence). CDR3 in amino acids: CASSLSGRLWFF. CDR3 nucleotide sequence: TGTGCCAGCAGCTTGTCCGGGAGGCTATGGTTCTTC.

The rearrangement uses TRBV18 and TRBJ1-2, with D possibly TRBD1 on 6 matching bases. Trimming cost V 3 bases and J 2 bases, with 7 bases left between them. The CDR3 is made up of 13 amino acids. Germline V gives CDR1 KGHSH, CDR2 LQKENI. The CDR3: CASSPQGNYGYTF. The CDR3 region has the DNA TGTGCCAGCTCACCGCAGGGGAACTATGGCTACACCTTC. The whole variable domain, remainder taken from reference TRBV18 and TRBJ1-2, is NAGVMQNPRHLVRRRGQEARLRCSPMKGHSHVYWYRQLPEEGLKFMVYLQKENIIDESGMPKERFSAEFPKEGPSILRIQQVVRGDSAAYFCASSPQGNYGYTFGSGTRLTVV.

V is TRBV7-3 and J is TRBJ2-2; D is perhaps TRBD2 (6 bases). Germline V gene sequence: CDR1 SGHTA, CDR2 FQGTGA. CDR3 length equals 16 residues. V dropped 3 bases and J dropped 7 bases, with 18 bases sitting between them. The CDR3 protein is CASSLAGNSILGELFF. Here the CDR3 DNA reads TGTGCCAGCAGCTTGGCGGGGAATAGCATACTCGGGGAGCTGTTTTTT.

This clone was seen just once. The chain carries TRBV10-1 and TRBJ2-1, with D perhaps TRBD2 (6 bases). There are 15 residues in the CDR3. CDR1 is WNHNN, CDR2 SYGVQD, per germline (reference sequence). The ends were cut back, 2 bases at V and 6 bases at J, with 14 bases in the middle. The CDR3 loop reads CASSEPRGGVNEQFF. CDR3 coding DNA: TGCGCCAGCAGTGAGCCCCGGGGCGGGGTCAATGAGCAGTTCTTC.

The genes are TRBV29-1 and TRBJ1-1; no firm D call. Trimming cost V 3 bases and J 1 base, with 15 bases left between them. CDR3 length equals 15 residues. CDR1 SQVTM and CDR2 ANQGSEA come from the germline V gene. CDR3 in DNA: TGCAGCGTTGACACGGGGAGGTTGAGGAACACTGAAGCTTTCTTT. Its protein product is CSVDTGRLRNTEAFF. Drawing the rest from reference TRBV29-1 and TRBJ1-1, the complete variable domain is SAVISQKPSRDICQRGTSLTIQCQVDSQVTMMFWYRQQPGQSLTLIATANQGSEATYESGFVIDKFPISRPNLTFSTLTVSNMSPEDSSIYLCSVDTGRLRNTEAFFGQGTRLTVV.

The chain recombines TRBV9 with TRBJ1-1; tentative D call: TRBD1 (6 bases). CDR1 and CDR2 from the germline V gene are SGDLS and YYNGEE. This CDR3 spans 15 amino acids. V lost 6 bases to trimming and J lost 3 bases, with 18 bases between them. CDR3 sequence reads: CASMQGRGVDTEAFF. In nucleotides, the CDR3 is TGTGCCAGCATGCAGGGGAGGGGGGTGGACACTGAAGCTTTCTTT.

In regard to this clone: The same CDR3 can be traced to other DNA sequences in this sample. In DNA, the CDR3 is TGTGCCAGCAGTTTATCGACAGCTTCCTACGAGCAGTACTTC. It encodes CASSLSTASYEQYF. The rearrangement uses TRBV27 and TRBJ2-7, with D possibly matching TRBD1 (5 bases). In germline, CDR1 is MNHEY, CDR2 SMNVEV (reference sequence). V lost 0 bases and J lost 1, with 7 bases in between. CDR3 length: 14 residues.

The V call is TRBV19, the J call TRBJ1-3; a possible D gene is TRBD1 (5 bases). This CDR3 region has 13 residues. Germline V gene data show CDR1 as LNHDA and CDR2 as SQIVND (reference sequence). Trimming took 7 bases from V and 2 from J, leaving 9 bases between them. CDR3 in amino acids: CASTGRAGNTIYF. The CDR3 region has the DNA TGTGCCAGTACCGGCAGGGCTGGAAACACCATATATTTT.

This chain connects TRBV6-5 to TRBJ1-2; D is perhaps TRBD1 (5 bases). The V end was cut by 6 bases, the J end by 3 bases, with 17 bases between. CDR1 is MNHEY and CDR2 is SVGAGI in the germline V gene. CDR3 length: 15 amino acids. The CDR3 spells CASRADSSSYYGYTF. CDR3 bases: TGTGCCAGCAGAGCAGACAGCTCAAGCTACTATGGCTACACCTTC.

The chain uses TRBV7-2 and TRBJ2-3, with TRBD2 as a possible D gene (6 bases). The germline gives CDR1 SGHTA, CDR2 FQGNSA. V was clipped by 5 bases and J by 4 bases, with 19 bases between them. The CDR3 loop spans 16 amino acids. CDR3 in amino acids: CASSLVGASDADTQYF. CDR3 coding DNA: TGTGCCAGCAGCCTTGTCGGGGCTAGCGACGCAGATACGCAGTATTTT.

In its sample, this clone was seen many times. The rearrangement links TRBV19 to TRBJ1-3; 10 bases align to TRBD1. This CDR3 has 15 residues. Unmatched junction bases numbered 8, after V lost 8 bases and J lost 4 bases. Germline assignment: CDR1 LNHDA and CDR2 SQIVND (reference sequence). The CDR3 region is CASGRDRGSGNTIYF. CDR3 DNA sequence: TGTGCCAGTGGACGGGACAGGGGATCCGGAAACACCATATATTTT.